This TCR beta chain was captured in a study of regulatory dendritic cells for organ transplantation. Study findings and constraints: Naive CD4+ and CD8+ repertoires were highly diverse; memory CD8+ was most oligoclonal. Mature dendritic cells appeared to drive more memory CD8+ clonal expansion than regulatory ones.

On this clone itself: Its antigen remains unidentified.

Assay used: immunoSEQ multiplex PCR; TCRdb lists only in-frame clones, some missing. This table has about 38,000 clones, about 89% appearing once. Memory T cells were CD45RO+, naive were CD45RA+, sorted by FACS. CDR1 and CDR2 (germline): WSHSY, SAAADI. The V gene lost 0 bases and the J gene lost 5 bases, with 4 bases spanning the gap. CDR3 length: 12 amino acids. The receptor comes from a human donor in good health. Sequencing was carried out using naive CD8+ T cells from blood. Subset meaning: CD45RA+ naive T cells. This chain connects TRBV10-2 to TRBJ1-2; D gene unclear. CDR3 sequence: CASSESGYGYTF. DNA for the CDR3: TGCGCCAGCAGTGAGTCGGGGTATGGCTACACCTTC.